This TCR beta chain was identified in a study of identical twins. Overall study findings and caveats: Donors were not followed over many years; analysis was cross-sectional. Researchers reported excess low generation probability among twin-shared out-of-frame alpha sequences.

A word on this clonotype: Its specificity is unknown.

V was cut by 6 bases and J by 4 bases, with 18 bases left in between. This CDR3 region has 15 residues. Using its own MiXCR run on the 5' RACE reads, TCRdb lists one record per CDR3 protein. The table shows under 900,000 distinct CDR3 sequences, with approximately 13% occurring only once. These data were also filed under a second study, of yellow fever vaccine responses in identical twins.

V is TRBV12-3 or TRBV12-4 and J is TRBJ2-5, with D maybe TRBD1 (6 bases). The TCR originated in a woman under 30 in good health. The sequenced sample was PBMCs. The DNA for the CDR3 is TGTGCCAGCAGCCCTACAGGGAGCATCAGAGAGACCCAGTACTTC. It yields the protein CASSPTGSIRETQYF.